This TCR beta chain originates from a study of T cell responses to AZD1222 COVID-19 vaccine. Broader study findings: It should be noted that donors were predominantly white British and more often female, and clonal diversity was possibly underestimated. Targeting of unmutated variant regions was reportedly seen in nearly half of spike-specific TCRs. Only six people who got AZD1222 tested seropositive at baseline. Repertoires were obtained only post-peak T cell response.

As to this clone: What it binds is unknown.

The CDR3 is made up of 15 amino acids. CDR1 SGDLS and CDR2 YYNGEE come from the germline V gene. After removal of 3 bases from V and 9 bases from J, the junction contained 7 bases not matched to a gene. The assay was immunoSEQ multiplex PCR, and TCRdb's table has in-frame clones only and misses some. Seen here are about 140,000 clones, roughly 86% observed once, and the top ten hold under 7%. This chain links TRBV9 with TRBJ1-6; 9 bases agree with TRBD1. The sample in question was peripheral blood, obtained 28 days after the second dose of the MenACWY control vaccine. This TCR was sampled from an adult who received the MenACWY meningococcal vaccine as a control. In DNA form, the CDR3 reads TGTGCCAGCAGCGACAGGGGGCAGGTCGGTTCACCCCTCCACTTT. This translates into CASSDRGQVGSPLHF.